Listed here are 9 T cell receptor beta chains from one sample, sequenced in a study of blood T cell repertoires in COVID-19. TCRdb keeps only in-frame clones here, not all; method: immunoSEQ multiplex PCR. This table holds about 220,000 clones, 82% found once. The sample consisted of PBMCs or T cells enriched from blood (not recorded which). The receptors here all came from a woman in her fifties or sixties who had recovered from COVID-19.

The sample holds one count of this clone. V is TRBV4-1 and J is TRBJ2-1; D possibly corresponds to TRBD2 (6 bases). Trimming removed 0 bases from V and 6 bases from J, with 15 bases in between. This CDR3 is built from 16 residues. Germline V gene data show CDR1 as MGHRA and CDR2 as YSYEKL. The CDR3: CASSQDTGLGGNEQFF. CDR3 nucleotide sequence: TGCGCCAGCAGCCAAGATACGGGACTCGGAGGCAATGAGCAGTTCTTC.

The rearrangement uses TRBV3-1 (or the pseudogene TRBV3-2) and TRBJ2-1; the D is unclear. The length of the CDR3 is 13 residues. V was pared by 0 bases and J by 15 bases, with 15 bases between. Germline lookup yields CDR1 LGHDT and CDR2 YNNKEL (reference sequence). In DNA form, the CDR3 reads TGTGCCAGCAGCCAAGATACGCTTGGAGTAGGGTTCTTC. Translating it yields CASSQDTLGVGFF.

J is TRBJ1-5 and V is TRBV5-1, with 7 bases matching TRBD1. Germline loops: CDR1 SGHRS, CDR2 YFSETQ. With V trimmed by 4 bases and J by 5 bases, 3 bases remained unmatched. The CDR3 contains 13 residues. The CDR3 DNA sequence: TGCGCCAGCAGCCAAGGACAGGATCAGCCCCAGCATTTT. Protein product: CASSQGQDQPQHF. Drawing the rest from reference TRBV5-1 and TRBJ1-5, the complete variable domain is KAGVTQTPRYLIKTRGQQVTLSCSPISGHRSVSWYQQTPGQGLQFLFEYFSETQRNKGNFPGRFSGRQFSNSRSEMNVSTLELGDSALYLCASSQGQDQPQHFGDGTRLSIL.

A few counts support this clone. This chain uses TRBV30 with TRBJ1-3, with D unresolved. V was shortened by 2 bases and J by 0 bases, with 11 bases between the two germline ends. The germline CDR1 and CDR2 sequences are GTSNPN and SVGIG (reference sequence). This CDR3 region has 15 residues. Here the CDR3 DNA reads TGTGCCTGGAGTCCGATCGGCGGCTCTGGAAACACCATATATTTT. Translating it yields CAWSPIGGSGNTIYF. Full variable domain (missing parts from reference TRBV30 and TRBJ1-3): SQTIHQWPATLVQPVGSPLSLECTVEGTSNPNLYWYRQAAGRGLQLLFYSVGIGQISSEVPQNLSASRPQDRQFILSSKKLLLSDSGFYLCAWSPIGGSGNTIYFGEGSWLTVV.

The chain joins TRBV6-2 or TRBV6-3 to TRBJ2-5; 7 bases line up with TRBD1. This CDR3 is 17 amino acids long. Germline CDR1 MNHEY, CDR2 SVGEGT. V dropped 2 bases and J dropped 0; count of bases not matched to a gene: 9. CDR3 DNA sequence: TGTGCCAGCAGTTACCGCCGGGACAGCAGGTACCAAGAGACCCAGTACTTC. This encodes CASSYRRDSRYQETQYF.

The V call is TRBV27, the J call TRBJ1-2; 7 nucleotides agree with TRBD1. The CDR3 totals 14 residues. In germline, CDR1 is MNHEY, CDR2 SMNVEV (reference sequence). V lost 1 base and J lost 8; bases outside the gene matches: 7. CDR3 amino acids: CASSLLEGTAGYTF. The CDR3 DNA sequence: TGTGCCAGCAGTTTATTGGAGGGGACAGCCGGCTACACCTTC.

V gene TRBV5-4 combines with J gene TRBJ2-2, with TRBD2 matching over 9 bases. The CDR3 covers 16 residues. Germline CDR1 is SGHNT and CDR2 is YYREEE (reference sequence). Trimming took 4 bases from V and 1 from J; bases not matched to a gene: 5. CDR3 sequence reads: CASSRSSGVNTGELFF. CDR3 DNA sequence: TGTGCCAGCAGCCGATCTAGCGGGGTGAACACCGGGGAGCTGTTTTTT. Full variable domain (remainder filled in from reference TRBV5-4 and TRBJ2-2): ETGVTQSPTHLIKTRGQQVTLRCSSQSGHNTVSWYQQALGQGPQFIFQYYREEENGRGNFPPRFSGLQFPNYSSELNVNALELDDSALYLCASSRSSGVNTGELFFGEGSRLTVL.

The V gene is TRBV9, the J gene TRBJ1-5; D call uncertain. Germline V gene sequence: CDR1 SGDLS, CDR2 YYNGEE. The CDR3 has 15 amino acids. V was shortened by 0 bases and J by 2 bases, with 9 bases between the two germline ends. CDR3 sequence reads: CASSVAPVGNQPQHF. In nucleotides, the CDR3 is TGTGCCAGCAGCGTAGCGCCGGTTGGCAATCAGCCCCAGCATTTT.

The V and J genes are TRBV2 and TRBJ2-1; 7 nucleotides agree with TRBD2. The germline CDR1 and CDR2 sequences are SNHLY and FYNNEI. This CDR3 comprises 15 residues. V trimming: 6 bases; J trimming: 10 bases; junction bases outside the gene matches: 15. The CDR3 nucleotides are TGTGCCAGCAGACCCTACCAGCGGGGCCCCATCGAGCAGTTCTTC. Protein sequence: CASRPYQRGPIEQFF.